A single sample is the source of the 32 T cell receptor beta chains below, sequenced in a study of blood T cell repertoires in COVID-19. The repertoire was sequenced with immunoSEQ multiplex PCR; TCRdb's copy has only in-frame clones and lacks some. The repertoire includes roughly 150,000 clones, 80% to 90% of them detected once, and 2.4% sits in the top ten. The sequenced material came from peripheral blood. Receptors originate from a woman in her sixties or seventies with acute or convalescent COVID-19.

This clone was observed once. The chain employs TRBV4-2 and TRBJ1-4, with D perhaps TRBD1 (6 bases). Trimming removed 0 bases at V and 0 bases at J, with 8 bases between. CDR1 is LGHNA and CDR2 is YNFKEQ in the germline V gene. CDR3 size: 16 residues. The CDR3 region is CASSQDRGATNEKLFF. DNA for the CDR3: TGTGCCAGCAGCCAAGACAGGGGCGCAACTAATGAAAAACTGTTTTTT.

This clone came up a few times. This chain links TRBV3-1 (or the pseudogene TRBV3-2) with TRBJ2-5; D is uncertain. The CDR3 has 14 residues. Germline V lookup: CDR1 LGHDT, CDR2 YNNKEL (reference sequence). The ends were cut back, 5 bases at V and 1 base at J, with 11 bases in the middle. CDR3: CASSSSGPQETQYF. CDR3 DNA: TGTGCCAGCAGCTCCTCAGGCCCCCAAGAGACCCAGTACTTC.

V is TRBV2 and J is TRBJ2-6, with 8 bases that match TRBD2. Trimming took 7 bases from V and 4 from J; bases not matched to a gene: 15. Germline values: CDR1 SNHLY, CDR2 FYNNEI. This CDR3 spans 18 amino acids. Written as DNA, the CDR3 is TGTGCCAGCACCCAACAGCGGGGGCCTCCGTCCGGGGCCAACGTCCTGACTTTC. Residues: CASTQQRGPPSGANVLTF.

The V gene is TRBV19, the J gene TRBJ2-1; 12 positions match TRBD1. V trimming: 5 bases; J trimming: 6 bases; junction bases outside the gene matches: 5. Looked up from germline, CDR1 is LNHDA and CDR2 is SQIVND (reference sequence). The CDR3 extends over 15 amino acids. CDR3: CASSHRDRGLNEQFF. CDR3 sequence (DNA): TGTGCCAGTAGTCACCGGGACAGGGGGCTCAATGAGCAGTTCTTC. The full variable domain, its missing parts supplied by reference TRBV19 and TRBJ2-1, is DGGITQSPKYLFRKEGQNVTLSCEQNLNHDAMYWYRQDPGQGLRLIYYSQIVNDFQKGDIAEGYSVSREKKESFPLTVTSAQKNPTAFYLCASSHRDRGLNEQFFGPGTRLTVL.

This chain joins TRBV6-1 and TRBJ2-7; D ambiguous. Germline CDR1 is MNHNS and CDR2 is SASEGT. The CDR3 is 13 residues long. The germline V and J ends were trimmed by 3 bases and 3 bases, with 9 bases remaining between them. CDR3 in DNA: TGTGCCAGCAGTGAGCAGGTCCTCTACGAGCAGTACTTC. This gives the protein CASSEQVLYEQYF.

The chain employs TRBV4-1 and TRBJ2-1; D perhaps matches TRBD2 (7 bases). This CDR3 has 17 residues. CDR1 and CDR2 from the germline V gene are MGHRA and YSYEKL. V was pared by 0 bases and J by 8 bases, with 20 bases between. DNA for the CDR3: TGCGCCAGCAGCCAAGACGGTGTGAGGGGGGGCCTATATGAGCAGTTCTTC. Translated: CASSQDGVRGGLYEQFF.

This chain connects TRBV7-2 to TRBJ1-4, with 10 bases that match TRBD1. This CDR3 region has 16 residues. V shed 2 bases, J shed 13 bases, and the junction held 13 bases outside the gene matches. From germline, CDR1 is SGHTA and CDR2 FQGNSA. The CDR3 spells CASSLFFAGQGSGLFF. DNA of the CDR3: TGTGCCAGCAGCTTATTTTTTGCGGGACAGGGGTCCGGACTGTTTTTT.

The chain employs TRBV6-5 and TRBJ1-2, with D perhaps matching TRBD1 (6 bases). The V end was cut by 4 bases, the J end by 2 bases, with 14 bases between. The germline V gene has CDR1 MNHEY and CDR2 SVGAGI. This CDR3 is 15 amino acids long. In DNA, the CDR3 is TGTGCCAGCAGTTCCCTCGTGACAGGCAACTATGGCTACACCTTC. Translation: CASSSLVTGNYGYTF.

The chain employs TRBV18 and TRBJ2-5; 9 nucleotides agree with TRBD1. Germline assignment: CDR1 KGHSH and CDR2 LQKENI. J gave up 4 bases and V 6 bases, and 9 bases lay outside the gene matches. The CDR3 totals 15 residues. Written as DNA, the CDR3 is TGTGCCAGCTCCCTCGCCGGGACAGGGCCAGAGACCCAGTACTTC. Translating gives CASSLAGTGPETQYF.

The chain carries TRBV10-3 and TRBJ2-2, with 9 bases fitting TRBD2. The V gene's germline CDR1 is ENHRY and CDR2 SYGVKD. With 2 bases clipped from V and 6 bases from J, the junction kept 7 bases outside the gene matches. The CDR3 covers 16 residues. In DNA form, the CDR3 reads TGTGCCATCAGTGAGAATGGCGGGGGGGCCGCCGGGGAGCTGTTTTTT. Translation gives CAISENGGGAAGELFF.

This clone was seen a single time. The CDR3 spells CASSEWGQGTNTEAFF. The CDR3 coding sequence is TGTGCCAGCAGTGAATGGGGACAGGGGACCAACACTGAAGCTTTCTTT. The chain employs TRBV6-1 and TRBJ1-1, with TRBD1 matching 10 bases. The CDR3 loop spans 16 amino acids. Germline V gene data show CDR1 as MNHNS and CDR2 as SASEGT. Trimming cost V 2 bases and J 2 bases; bases outside gene matches: 5.

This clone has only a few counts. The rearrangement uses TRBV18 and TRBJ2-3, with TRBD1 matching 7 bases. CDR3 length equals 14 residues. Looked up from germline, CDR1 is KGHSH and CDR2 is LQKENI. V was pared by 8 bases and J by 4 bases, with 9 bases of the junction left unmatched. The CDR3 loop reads CASRFRGMSDTQYF. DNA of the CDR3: TGTGCCAGCAGATTCAGGGGGATGTCAGATACGCAGTATTTT.

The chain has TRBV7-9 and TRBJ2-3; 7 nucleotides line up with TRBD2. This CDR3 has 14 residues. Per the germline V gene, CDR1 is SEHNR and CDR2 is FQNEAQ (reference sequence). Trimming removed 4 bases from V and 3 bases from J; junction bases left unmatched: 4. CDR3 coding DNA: TGTGCCAGCAGCTCGACTAGCTTAACAGATACGCAGTATTTT. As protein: CASSSTSLTDTQYF.

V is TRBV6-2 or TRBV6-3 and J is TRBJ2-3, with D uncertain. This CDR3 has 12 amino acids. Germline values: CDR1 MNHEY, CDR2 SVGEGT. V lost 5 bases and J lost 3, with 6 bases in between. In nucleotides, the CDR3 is TGTGCCAGCAGTCGGGTGACAGATACGCAGTATTTT. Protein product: CASSRVTDTQYF.

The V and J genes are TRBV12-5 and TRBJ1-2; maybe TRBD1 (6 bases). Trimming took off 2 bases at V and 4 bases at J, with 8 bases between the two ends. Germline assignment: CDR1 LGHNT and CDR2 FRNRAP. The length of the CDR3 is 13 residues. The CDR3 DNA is TGTGCTAGTGGTTTGTCAGGGGCCTATGGCTACACCTTC. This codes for CASGLSGAYGYTF.

The CDR3 coding sequence is TGTGCCAGCAGTAAGAGGGTGGGCGTGGGAGATTCACCCCTCCACTTT. It specifies CASSKRVGVGDSPLHF. V gene TRBV28 combines with J gene TRBJ1-6; D not resolved. V lost 5 bases and J lost 8, with 19 bases in between. CDR1 MDHEN and CDR2 SYDVKM come from the germline V gene. The CDR3 is 16 amino acids. Complete variable domain (other parts from reference TRBV28 and TRBJ1-6): DVKVTQSSRYLVKRTGEKVFLECVQDMDHENMFWYRQDPGLGLRLIYFSYDVKMKEKGDIPEGYSVSREKKERFSLILESASTNQTSMYLCASSKRVGVGDSPLHFGNGTRLTVT.

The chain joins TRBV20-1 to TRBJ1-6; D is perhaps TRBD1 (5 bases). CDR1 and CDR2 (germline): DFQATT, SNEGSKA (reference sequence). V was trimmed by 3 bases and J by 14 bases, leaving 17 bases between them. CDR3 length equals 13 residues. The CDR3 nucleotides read TGCAGTGCTAGTGCAGGGAACCTACCGGCCCTCCACTTT. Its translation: CSASAGNLPALHF.

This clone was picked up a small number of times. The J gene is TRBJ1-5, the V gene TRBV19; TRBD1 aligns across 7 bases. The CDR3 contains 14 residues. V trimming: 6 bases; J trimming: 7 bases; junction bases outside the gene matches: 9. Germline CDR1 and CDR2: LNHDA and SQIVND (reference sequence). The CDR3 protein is CASRTVDREQPQHF. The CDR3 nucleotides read TGTGCCAGTAGGACTGTCGACAGGGAGCAGCCCCAGCATTTT.

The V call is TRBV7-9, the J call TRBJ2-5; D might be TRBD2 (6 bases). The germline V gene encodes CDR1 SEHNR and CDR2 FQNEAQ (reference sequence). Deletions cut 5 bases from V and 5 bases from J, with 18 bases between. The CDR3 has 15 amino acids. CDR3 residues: CASSPSRDLSETQYF. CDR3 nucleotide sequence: TGTGCCAGCAGCCCGAGTAGGGACTTATCGGAGACCCAGTACTTC.

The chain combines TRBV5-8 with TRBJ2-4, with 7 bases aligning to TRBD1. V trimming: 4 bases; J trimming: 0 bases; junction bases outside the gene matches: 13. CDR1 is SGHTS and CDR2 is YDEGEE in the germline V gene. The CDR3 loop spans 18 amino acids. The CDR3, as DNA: TGTGCCAGCAGCCCCACACCATACAGGGGCCGAGCCAAAAACATTCAGTACTTC. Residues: CASSPTPYRGRAKNIQYF.

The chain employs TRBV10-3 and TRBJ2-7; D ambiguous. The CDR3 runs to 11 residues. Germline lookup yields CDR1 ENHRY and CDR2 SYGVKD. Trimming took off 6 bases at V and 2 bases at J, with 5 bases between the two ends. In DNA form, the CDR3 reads TGTGCCATCAGGTCAACCTACGAGCAGTACTTC. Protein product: CAIRSTYEQYF.

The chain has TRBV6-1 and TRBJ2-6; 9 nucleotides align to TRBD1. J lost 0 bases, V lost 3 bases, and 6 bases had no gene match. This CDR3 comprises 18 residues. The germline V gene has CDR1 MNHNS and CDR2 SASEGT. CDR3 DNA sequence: TGTGCCAGCAGTGACCTCGGGACAGGGACCTCTGGGGCCAACGTCCTGACTTTC. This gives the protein CASSDLGTGTSGANVLTF.

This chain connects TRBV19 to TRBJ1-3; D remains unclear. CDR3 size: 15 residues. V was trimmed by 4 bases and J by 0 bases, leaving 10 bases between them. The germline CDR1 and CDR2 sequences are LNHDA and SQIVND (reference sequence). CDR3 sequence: CASSNDGSSGNTIYF. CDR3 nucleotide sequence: TGTGCCAGTAGTAACGACGGGAGCTCTGGAAACACCATATATTTT.

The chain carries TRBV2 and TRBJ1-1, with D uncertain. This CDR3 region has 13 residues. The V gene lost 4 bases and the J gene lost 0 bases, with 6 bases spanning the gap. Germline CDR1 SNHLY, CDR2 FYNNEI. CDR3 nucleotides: TGTGCCAGCAGTGGGCAGGTGAACACTGAAGCTTTCTTT. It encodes CASSGQVNTEAFF.

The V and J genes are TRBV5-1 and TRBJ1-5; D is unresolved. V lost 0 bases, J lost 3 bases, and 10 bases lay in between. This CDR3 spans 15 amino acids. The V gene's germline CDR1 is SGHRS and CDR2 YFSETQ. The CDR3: CASSLDSTPNQPQHF. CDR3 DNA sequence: TGCGCCAGCAGCTTGGACTCGACTCCCAATCAGCCCCAGCATTTT.

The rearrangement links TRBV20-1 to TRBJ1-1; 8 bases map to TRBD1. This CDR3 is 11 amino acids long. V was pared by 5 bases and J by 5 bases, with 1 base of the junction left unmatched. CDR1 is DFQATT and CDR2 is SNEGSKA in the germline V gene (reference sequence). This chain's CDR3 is CSADRGTEAFF. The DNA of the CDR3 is TGCAGTGCTGACAGGGGAACTGAAGCTTTCTTT.

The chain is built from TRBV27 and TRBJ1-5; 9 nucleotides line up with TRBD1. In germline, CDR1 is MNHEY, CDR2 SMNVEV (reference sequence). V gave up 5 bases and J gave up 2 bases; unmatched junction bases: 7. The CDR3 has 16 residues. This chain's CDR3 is CASSPWTGVGNQPQHF. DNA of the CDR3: TGTGCCAGCAGTCCCTGGACAGGGGTCGGCAATCAGCCCCAGCATTTT.

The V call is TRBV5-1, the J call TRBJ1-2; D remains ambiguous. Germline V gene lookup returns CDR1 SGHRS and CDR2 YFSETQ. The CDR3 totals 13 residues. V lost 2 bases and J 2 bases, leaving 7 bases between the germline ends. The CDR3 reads CASSFGGNYGYTF. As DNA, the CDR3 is TGCGCCAGCAGCTTTGGAGGGAACTATGGCTACACCTTC. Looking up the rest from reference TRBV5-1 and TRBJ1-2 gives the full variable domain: KAGVTQTPRYLIKTRGQQVTLSCSPISGHRSVSWYQQTPGQGLQFLFEYFSETQRNKGNFPGRFSGRQFSNSRSEMNVSTLELGDSALYLCASSFGGNYGYTFGSGTRLTVV.

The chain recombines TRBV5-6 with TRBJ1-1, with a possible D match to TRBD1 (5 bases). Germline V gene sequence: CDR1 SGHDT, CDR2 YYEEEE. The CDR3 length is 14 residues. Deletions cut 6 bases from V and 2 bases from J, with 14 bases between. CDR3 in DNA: TGTGCCAGCACCCGCGTGACAGTTAACACTGAAGCTTTCTTT. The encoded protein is CASTRVTVNTEAFF.

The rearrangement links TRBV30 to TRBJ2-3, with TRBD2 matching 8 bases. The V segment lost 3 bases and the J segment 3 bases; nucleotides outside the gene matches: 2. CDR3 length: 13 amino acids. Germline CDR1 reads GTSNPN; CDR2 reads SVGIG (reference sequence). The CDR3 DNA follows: TGTGCCTGGAGCGGGGGGGAAACAGATACGCAGTATTTT. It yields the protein CAWSGGETDTQYF.

CDR3 amino acids: CASSIGTRTYNEQFF. Here the CDR3 DNA reads TGTGCCAGCAGCATCGGGACAAGAACCTACAATGAGCAGTTCTTC. The chain links TRBV5-6 to TRBJ2-1; D may be TRBD1 (6 bases). This CDR3 contains 15 residues. V was trimmed by 4 bases and J by 2 bases, leaving 13 bases between them. In germline, CDR1 is SGHDT, CDR2 YYEEEE.

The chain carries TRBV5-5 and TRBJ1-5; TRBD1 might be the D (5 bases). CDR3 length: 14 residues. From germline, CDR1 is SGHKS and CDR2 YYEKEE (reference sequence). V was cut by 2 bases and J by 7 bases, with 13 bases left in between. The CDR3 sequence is CASSFPGEGQPQHF. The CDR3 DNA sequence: TGTGCCAGCAGCTTTCCGGGGGAAGGCCAGCCCCAGCATTTT.